The entry below gives a single TCR beta chain sequence along with its context. Authors' data handling: Scientists estimated how many nucleated cells there were by amplifying reference gene primers. Assay used: immunoSEQ multiplex PCR; TCRdb lists only in-frame clones, some missing. V, J and clone size derive from that table, while D and trimming were established from the DNA sequence. The table shows fewer than 250,000 clones, with about nine tenths occurring only once. The source of the sample is a study of blood T cell repertoires in COVID-19. As for the study in general: The United States, Italy and Spain supplied acute and convalescent COVID-19 samples. PBMCs, B-cell-depleted T cells, or T cells were the source of the cDNA or gDNA that made up the material.

V was pared by 4 bases and J by 3 bases, with 18 bases between. CDR3 size: 16 residues. The germline V gene encodes CDR1 GTSNPN and CDR2 SVGIG (reference sequence). V gene TRBV30 combines with J gene TRBJ2-2; perhaps TRBD1 as D (6 bases). The source material was peripheral blood. This clonotype originated in a man aged 35 to 55 with acute or convalescent COVID-19. The CDR3, as DNA: TGTGCCTGGATCTCTCAGGGGAAGGTGCACACCGGGGAGCTGTTTTTT. Encoded protein: CAWISQGKVHTGELFF.